This T cell receptor beta chain was sequenced during a study of cytomegalovirus exposure and HLA in healthy donors. The CDR3 loop spans 13 amino acids. Germline CDR1 is KGHSH and CDR2 is LQKENI. V was clipped by 3 bases and J by 2 bases, with 5 bases between them. Study-level results: Productive rates of about 87% or about 30% were seen for most TCR beta V segments in an earlier analysis. Some V segments could not be told apart, so they were left out, TRBV6-2 and TRBV6-3 among them. Diagnosis of cytomegalovirus status made by the classifier reportedly showed high specificity and sensitivity.

The PCR used 60 Vbeta and 13 Jbeta primers. Using immunoSEQ multiplex PCR, the repertoire was profiled, and TCRdb retains in-frame clones only, with some absent. This listing includes about 150,000 clones. With regard to this clone: The antigen remains undetermined.

The receptor comes from a woman in her 50s in good health and CMV-seronegative. The V call is TRBV18, the J call TRBJ1-5, with D unresolved. Sequenced input: PBMCs. CDR3 residues: CASSPGRNQPQHF. CDR3 bases: TGTGCCAGCTCACCTGGGCGCAATCAGCCCCAGCATTTT.